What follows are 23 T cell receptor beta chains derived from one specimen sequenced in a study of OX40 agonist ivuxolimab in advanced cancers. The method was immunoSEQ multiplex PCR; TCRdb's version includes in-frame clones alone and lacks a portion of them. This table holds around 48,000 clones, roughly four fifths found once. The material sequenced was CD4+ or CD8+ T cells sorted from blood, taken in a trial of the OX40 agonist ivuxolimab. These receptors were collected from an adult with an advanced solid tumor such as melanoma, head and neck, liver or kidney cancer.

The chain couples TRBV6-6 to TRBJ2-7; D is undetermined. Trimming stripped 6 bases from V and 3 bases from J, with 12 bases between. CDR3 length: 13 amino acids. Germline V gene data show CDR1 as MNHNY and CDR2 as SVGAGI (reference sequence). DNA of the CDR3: TGTGCCAGCAGCGTCCTTGTTAGCTACGAGCAGTACTTC. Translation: CASSVLVSYEQYF.

The CDR3 DNA sequence: TGTGCCAGCAGCCCCCGCCTGAACACTGAAGCTTTCTTT. This gives the protein CASSPRLNTEAFF. The chain links TRBV11-2 to TRBJ1-1, with D hard to call. Germline CDR1 and CDR2: SGHAT and FQNNGV. The V gene lost 5 bases and the J gene lost 0 bases, with 7 bases spanning the gap. CDR3 size: 13 residues.

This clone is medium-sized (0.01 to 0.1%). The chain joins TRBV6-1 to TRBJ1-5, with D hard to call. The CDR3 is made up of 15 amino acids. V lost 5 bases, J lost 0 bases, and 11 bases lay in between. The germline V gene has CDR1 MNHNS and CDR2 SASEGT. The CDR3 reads CASSWVLYSNQPQHF. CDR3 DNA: TGTGCCAGCAGTTGGGTTCTTTATAGCAATCAGCCCCAGCATTTT.

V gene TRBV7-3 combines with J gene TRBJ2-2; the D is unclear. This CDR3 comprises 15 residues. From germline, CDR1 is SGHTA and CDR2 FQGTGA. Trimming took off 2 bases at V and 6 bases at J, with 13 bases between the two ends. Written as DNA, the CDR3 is TGTGCCAGCAGCTTATTATCTAGAGGCGCCGGGGAGCTGTTTTTT. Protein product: CASSLLSRGAGELFF.

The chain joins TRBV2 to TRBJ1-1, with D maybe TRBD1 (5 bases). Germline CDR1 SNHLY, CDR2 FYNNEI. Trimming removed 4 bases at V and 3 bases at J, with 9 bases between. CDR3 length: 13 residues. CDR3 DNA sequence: TGTGCCAGCAGTGGGGGGGAGTACACTGAAGCTTTCTTT. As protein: CASSGGEYTEAFF.

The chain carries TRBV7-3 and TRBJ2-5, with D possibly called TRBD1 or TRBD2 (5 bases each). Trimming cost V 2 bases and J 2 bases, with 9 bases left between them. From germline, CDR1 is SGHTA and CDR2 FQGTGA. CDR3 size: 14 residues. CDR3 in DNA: TGTGCCAGCAGCTTAGGGGGTGAGCAAGAGACCCAGTACTTC. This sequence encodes CASSLGGEQETQYF. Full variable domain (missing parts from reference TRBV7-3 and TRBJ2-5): GAGVSQTPSNKVTEKGKYVELRCDPISGHTALYWYRQSLGQGPEFLIYFQGTGAADDSGLPNDRFFAVRPEGSVSTLKIQRTERGDSAVYLCASSLGGEQETQYFGPGTRLLVL.

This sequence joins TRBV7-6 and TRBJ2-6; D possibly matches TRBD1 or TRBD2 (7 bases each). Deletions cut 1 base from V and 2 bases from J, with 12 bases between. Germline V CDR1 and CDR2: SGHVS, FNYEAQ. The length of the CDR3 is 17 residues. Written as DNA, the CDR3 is TGTGCCAGCAGCTTAGAGGGGGCGGGGGCTGGGGCCAACGTCCTGACTTTC. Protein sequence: CASSLEGAGAGANVLTF.

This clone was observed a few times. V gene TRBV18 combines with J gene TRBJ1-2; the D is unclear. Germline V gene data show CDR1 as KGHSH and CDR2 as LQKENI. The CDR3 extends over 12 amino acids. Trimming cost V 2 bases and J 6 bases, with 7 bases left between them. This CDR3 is CASSPAADGYTF. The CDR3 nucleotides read TGTGCCAGCTCACCAGCGGCCGATGGCTACACCTTC. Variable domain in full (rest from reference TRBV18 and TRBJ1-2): NAGVMQNPRHLVRRRGQEARLRCSPMKGHSHVYWYRQLPEEGLKFMVYLQKENIIDESGMPKERFSAEFPKEGPSILRIQQVVRGDSAAYFCASSPAADGYTFGSGTRLTVV.

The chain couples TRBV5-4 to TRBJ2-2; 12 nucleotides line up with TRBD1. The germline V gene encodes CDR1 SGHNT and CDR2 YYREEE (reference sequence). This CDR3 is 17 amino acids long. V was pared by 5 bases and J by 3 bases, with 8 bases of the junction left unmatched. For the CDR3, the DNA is TGTGCCAGCAGGTCCGGGACAGGGGGCCGGGACACCGGGGAGCTGTTTTTT. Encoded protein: CASRSGTGGRDTGELFF.

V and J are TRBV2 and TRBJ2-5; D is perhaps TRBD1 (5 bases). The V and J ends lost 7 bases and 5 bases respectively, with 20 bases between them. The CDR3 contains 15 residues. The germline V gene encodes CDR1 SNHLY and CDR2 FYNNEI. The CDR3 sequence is CASKGQPAKGETQYF. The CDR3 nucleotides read TGTGCCAGCAAAGGGCAGCCGGCCAAGGGGGAGACCCAGTACTTC.

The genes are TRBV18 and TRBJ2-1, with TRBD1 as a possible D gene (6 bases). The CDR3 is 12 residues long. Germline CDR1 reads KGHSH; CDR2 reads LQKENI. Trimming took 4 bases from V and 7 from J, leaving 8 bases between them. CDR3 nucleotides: TGTGCCAGCTCACACGGGACAAATGAGCAGTTCTTC. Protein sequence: CASSHGTNEQFF.

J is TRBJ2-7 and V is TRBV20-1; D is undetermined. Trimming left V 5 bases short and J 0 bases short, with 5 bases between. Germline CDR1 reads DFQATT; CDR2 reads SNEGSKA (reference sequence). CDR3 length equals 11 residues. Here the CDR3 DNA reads TGCAGTGCTGGTATCTCCTACGAGCAGTACTTC. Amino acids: CSAGISYEQYF.

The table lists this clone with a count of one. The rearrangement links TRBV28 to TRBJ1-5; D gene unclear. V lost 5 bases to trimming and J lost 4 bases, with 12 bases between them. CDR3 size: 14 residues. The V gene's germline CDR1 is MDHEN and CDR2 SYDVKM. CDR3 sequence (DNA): TGTGCCAGCAGTCCCCCAACGGGTAATCAGCCCCAGCATTTT. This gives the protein CASSPPTGNQPQHF.

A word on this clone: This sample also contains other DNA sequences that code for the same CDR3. The CDR3 bases are TGTGCCAGCAGCTTCGGCGGAGACTATGGCTACACCTTC. Protein sequence: CASSFGGDYGYTF. The chain links TRBV7-9 to TRBJ1-2; D gene ambiguous. CDR3 length equals 13 residues. Trimming shortened V by 3 bases and J by 3 bases, and 8 bases separated the two germline ends. Germline CDR1 reads SEHNR; CDR2 reads FQNEAQ (reference sequence).

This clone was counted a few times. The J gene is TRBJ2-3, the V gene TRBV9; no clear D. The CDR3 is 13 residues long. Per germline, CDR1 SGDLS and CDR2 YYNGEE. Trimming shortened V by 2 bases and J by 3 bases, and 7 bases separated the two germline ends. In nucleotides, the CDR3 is TGTGCCAGCAGCGTGGATGGAACAGATACGCAGTATTTT. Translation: CASSVDGTDTQYF.

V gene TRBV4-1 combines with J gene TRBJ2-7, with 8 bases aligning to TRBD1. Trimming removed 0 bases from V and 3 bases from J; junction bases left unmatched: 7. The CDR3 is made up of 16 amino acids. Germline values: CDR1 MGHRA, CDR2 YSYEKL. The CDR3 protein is CASSQDTGTGLYEQYF. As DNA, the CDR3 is TGCGCCAGCAGCCAAGATACGGGGACAGGTCTCTACGAGCAGTACTTC.

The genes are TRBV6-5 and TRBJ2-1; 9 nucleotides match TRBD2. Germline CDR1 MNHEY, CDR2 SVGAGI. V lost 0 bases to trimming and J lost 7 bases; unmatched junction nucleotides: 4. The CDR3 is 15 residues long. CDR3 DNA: TGTGCCAGCAGTTACTCCGGGACTAGCATTAATGAGCAGTTCTTC. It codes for CASSYSGTSINEQFF.

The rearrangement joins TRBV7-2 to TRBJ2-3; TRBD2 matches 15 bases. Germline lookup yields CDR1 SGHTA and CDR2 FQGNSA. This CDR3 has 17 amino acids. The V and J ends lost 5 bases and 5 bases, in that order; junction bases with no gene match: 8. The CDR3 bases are TGTGCCAGCAGCCGGGCTGGACTAGCGGGAGGGATAGATACGCAGTATTTT. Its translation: CASSRAGLAGGIDTQYF.

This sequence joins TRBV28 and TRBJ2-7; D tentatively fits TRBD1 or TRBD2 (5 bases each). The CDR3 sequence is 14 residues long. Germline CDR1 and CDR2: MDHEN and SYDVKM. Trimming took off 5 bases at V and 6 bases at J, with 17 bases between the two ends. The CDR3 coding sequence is TGTGCCAGCAGTACCCATGGGGGATCCCTCGAGCAGTACTTC. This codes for CASSTHGGSLEQYF. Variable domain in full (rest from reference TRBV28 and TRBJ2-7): DVKVTQSSRYLVKRTGEKVFLECVQDMDHENMFWYRQDPGLGLRLIYFSYDVKMKEKGDIPEGYSVSREKKERFSLILESASTNQTSMYLCASSTHGGSLEQYFGPGTRLTVT.

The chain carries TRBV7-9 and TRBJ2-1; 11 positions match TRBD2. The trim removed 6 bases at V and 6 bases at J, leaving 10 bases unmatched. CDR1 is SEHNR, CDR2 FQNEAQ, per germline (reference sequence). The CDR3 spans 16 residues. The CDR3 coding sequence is TGTGCCAGCAGTCGTAGCGGGACTAGCGGTAGCAATGAGCAGTTCTTC. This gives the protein CASSRSGTSGSNEQFF.

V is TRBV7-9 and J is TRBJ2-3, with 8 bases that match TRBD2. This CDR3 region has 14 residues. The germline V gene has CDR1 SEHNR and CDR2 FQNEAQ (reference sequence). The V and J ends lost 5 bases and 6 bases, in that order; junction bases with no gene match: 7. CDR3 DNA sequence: TGTGCCAGCAGCGTTAGCGGGATAGGTGATACGCAGTATTTT. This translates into CASSVSGIGDTQYF.

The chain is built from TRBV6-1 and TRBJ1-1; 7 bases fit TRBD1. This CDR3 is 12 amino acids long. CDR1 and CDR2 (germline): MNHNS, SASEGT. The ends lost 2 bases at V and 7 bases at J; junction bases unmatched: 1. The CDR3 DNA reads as TGTGCCAGCAGTGAACGACAGGGTGAAGCTTTCTTT. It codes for CASSERQGEAFF.

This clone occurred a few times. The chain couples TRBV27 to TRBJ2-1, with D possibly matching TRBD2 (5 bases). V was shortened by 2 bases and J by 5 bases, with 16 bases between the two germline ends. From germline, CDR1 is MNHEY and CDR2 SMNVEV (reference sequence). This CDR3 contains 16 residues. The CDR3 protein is CASSLRALATNNEQFF. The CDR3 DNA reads TGTGCCAGCAGTTTACGAGCCCTAGCAACAAACAATGAGCAGTTCTTC.